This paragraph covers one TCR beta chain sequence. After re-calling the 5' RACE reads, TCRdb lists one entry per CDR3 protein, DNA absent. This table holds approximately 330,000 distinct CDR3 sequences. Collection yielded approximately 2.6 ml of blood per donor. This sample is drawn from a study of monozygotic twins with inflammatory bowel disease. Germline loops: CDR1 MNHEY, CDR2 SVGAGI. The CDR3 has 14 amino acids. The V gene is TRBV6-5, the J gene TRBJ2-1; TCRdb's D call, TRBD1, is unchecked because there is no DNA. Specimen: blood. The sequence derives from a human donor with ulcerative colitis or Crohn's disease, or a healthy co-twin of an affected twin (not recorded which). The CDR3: CASSYFAGGGEQFF.